The present T cell receptor (beta chain) was sequenced within a study of radiation and T cells in renal cell carcinoma. The time point denotes: baseline pretreatment blood. Treatment given: 15 Gy SBRT to primary tumor, nephrectomy 4 weeks later. After SBRT, blood was collected at 2 and 4 weeks, plus baseline. The tumor was a clear cell renal cell carcinoma. Trimming took 1 base from V and 6 from J; bases not matched to a gene: 7. The CDR3 spans 15 residues. CDR1 is SEHNR, CDR2 FQNEAQ, per germline (reference sequence). A word on this clone: Its antigen remains unknown.

Study-level findings and limits: From baseline, blood top tumor clonotypes peaked at 2 weeks post-radiation. No pretreatment tumor biopsies were available for baseline clonotypes.

The data were produced by immunoSEQ multiplex PCR, yet TCRdb's version contains in-frame clones alone and is incomplete. The sample has about 130,000 clones; about 88% are singletons. The receptor comes from a woman aged 50 to 65 with renal cell carcinoma. Sequencing used blood, obtained from a patient whose treatment included radiotherapy and nephrectomy. The chain links TRBV7-9 to TRBJ1-1; 8 nucleotides match TRBD1. The CDR3 sequence: CASSLGQGRTAEAFF. The DNA of the CDR3 is TGTGCCAGCAGCTTAGGACAGGGGAGAACAGCTGAAGCTTTCTTT.